These 30 T cell receptor beta chains were sequenced from one sample in a study of STAT3 mutations in large granular lymphocyte leukemia (dated by TCRdb to about 2019). Broader findings and caveats from the paper: At least one immunodominant TCRbeta clonotype was identified in every T-LGLL patient, and multiple immunodominant subclonotypes were identified in about half of the T-LGLL patients.

Library preparation used the immunoSEQ multiplex PCR assay. TCRdb obtained this table from immuneACCESS and retained in-frame rearrangements with V and J assigned. These tables miss some clones; where compared with another copy, unresolved V genes account for less than half of the shortfall, and the remainder is unexplained. Within this sample are more than 10,000 clones, with roughly 80% of them counted one time only. The ten most abundant clones make up roughly 56% of the sample. Their antigens remain unidentified. Material: peripheral blood mononuclear cells. All receptors come from a man aged 60 to 75 with T-cell large granular lymphocyte leukemia. Some clones in this sample may be carry-over from other donors' samples. The age is the age at diagnosis.

This clone appeared a single time. The chain has TRBV5-1 and TRBJ1-1; TRBD1 matches at 8 bases. Germline V gives CDR1 SGHRS, CDR2 YFSETQ. Trimming cost V 4 bases and J 7 bases; bases outside gene matches: 9. This CDR3 has 14 residues. This chain's CDR3 is CASSTGQGGGEAFF. As DNA, the CDR3 is TGCGCCAGCAGCACCGGACAGGGCGGAGGTGAAGCTTTCTTT.

This rearrangement joins TRBV9 to TRBJ2-7; possibly TRBD2 for D (6 bases). Germline values: CDR1 SGDLS, CDR2 YYNGEE. This CDR3 spans 14 amino acids. The V gene lost 2 bases and the J gene lost 2 bases, with 11 bases spanning the gap. For the CDR3, the DNA is TGTGCCAGCAGCGTCGGGACTGAAGCCTACGAGCAGTACTTC. This codes for CASSVGTEAYEQYF.

The V and J genes are TRBV6-5 and TRBJ2-1; TRBD2 aligns across 7 bases. The length of the CDR3 is 13 residues. V shed 2 bases, J shed 8 bases, and the junction held 3 bases outside the gene matches. The germline gives CDR1 MNHEY, CDR2 SVGAGI. CDR3 in DNA: TGTGCCAGCAGTTACGTGGGAGGGGATGAGCAGTTCTTC. Protein: CASSYVGGDEQFF.

The V call is TRBV19, the J call TRBJ1-5; D is unresolved. CDR3 length equals 16 residues. Germline assignment: CDR1 LNHDA and CDR2 SQIVND (reference sequence). Trimming stripped 5 bases from V and 3 bases from J, with 17 bases between. CDR3 sequence: CASSGRERAFNQPQHF. DNA of the CDR3: TGTGCCAGTAGTGGCCGGGAGAGGGCCTTCAATCAGCCCCAGCATTTT.

The gene calls are TRBV5-4 and TRBJ2-1; no definite D call. Germline CDR1 reads SGHNT; CDR2 reads YYREEE (reference sequence). Trimming took 7 bases from V and 5 from J, leaving 13 bases between them. This CDR3 contains 13 residues. CDR3 sequence: CASSPIGHNEQFF. In nucleotides, the CDR3 is TGTGCCAGCTCCCCAATAGGGCACAATGAGCAGTTCTTC. Variable domain in full (rest from reference TRBV5-4 and TRBJ2-1): ETGVTQSPTHLIKTRGQQVTLRCSSQSGHNTVSWYQQALGQGPQFIFQYYREEENGRGNFPPRFSGLQFPNYSSELNVNALELDDSALYLCASSPIGHNEQFFGPGTRLTVL.

The chain carries TRBV4-3 and TRBJ1-6; possibly TRBD1 for D (5 bases). The germline V gene encodes CDR1 LGHNA and CDR2 YSLEER. The CDR3 covers 16 residues. Trimming left V 4 bases short and J 7 bases short, with 17 bases between. DNA for the CDR3: TGCGCCAGCAGCCCACAGGTTACCGAACTAAATTCACCCCTCCACTTT. Protein product: CASSPQVTELNSPLHF.

In this sample, this clone turned up once. The V call is TRBV27, the J call TRBJ2-7, with 7 bases fitting TRBD1. With 0 bases clipped from V and 1 base from J, the junction kept 3 bases outside the gene matches. The CDR3 extends over 15 amino acids. The V gene's germline CDR1 is MNHEY and CDR2 SMNVEV (reference sequence). The CDR3 region has the DNA TGTGCCAGCAGTTTATCCGGGACAGCTTCCTACGAGCAGTACTTC. Protein sequence: CASSLSGTASYEQYF.

The chain carries TRBV4-3 and TRBJ2-5; D tentatively fits TRBD1 or TRBD2 (5 bases each). The germline V gene has CDR1 LGHNA and CDR2 YSLEER. The ends were cut back, 3 bases at V and 3 bases at J, with 8 bases in the middle. The CDR3 contains 13 residues. CDR3: CASSQGVEETQYF. For the CDR3, the DNA is TGCGCCAGCAGCCAGGGGGTGGAAGAGACCCAGTACTTC.

The rearrangement links TRBV6-5 to TRBJ2-7; a weak D match, TRBD2 (6 bases). V shed 8 bases and J shed 7 bases, with 24 bases lying between them. The CDR3 loop spans 15 amino acids. The V gene's germline CDR1 is MNHEY and CDR2 SVGAGI. For the CDR3, the DNA is TGTGCCAGCCGACAACCGGGACTCACAACGGGAGAGCAGTACTTC. It encodes CASRQPGLTTGEQYF.

The rearrangement joins TRBV7-6 to TRBJ1-2, with D tentatively TRBD1 (6 bases). The CDR3 covers 14 residues. Germline-derived CDR1 and CDR2 are SGHVS and FNYEAQ. V shed 5 bases and J shed 3 bases, with 13 bases lying between them. The CDR3 DNA reads as TGTGCCAGCAGCCCTCGGGCAGGGGACTATGGCTACACCTTC. The encoded protein is CASSPRAGDYGYTF.

This clone has just a few counts. The V gene is TRBV2, the J gene TRBJ1-1; maybe TRBD1 (5 bases). The CDR3 extends over 14 amino acids. The germline V and J ends were trimmed by 3 bases and 0 bases, with 8 bases remaining between them. Germline CDR1 SNHLY, CDR2 FYNNEI. The CDR3, as DNA: TGTGCCAGCAGTGATGGGGCACTGAACACTGAAGCTTTCTTT. Translation: CASSDGALNTEAFF.

This clone ranks as medium-sized. The chain employs TRBV7-9 and TRBJ1-1; the D is unclear. In germline, CDR1 is SEHNR, CDR2 FQNEAQ (reference sequence). Trimming shortened V by 0 bases and J by 1 base, and 6 bases separated the two germline ends. The CDR3 has 14 residues. The CDR3 region is CASSLATGNTEAFF. DNA of the CDR3: TGTGCCAGCAGCTTAGCGACGGGGAACACTGAAGCTTTCTTT.

The chain employs TRBV25-1 and TRBJ2-5; 7 bases map to TRBD2. The CDR3 sequence is 13 residues long. J was trimmed by 2 bases and V by 4 bases; bases with no gene match: 1. The V gene's germline CDR1 is MGHDK and CDR2 SYGVNS. Here the CDR3 DNA reads TGTGCCAGCAGTGCCGGGAGGCAAGAGACCCAGTACTTC. As protein: CASSAGRQETQYF.

This sequence joins TRBV6-5 and TRBJ1-6; D uncertain. V gave up 6 bases and J gave up 3 bases, with 9 bases separating them. CDR3 length: 14 amino acids. Germline loops: CDR1 MNHEY, CDR2 SVGAGI. CDR3 coding DNA: TGTGCCAGCAGACCCGTGGGCTATAATTCACCCCTCCACTTT. Protein sequence: CASRPVGYNSPLHF.

The V call is TRBV7-9, the J call TRBJ2-7, with 10 nucleotides matching TRBD1. The CDR3 covers 15 residues. CDR1 and CDR2 from the germline V gene are SEHNR and FQNEAQ (reference sequence). Unmatched junction bases numbered 6, after V lost 4 bases and J lost 3 bases. CDR3 protein: CASSSPGTGVYEQYF. The CDR3 nucleotides read TGTGCCAGCAGCTCGCCCGGGACAGGGGTCTACGAGCAGTACTTC. Supplemented by reference TRBV7-9 and TRBJ2-7, the full variable domain reads DTGVSQNPRHKITKRGQNVTFRCDPISEHNRLYWYRQTLGQGPEFLTYFQNEAQLEKSRLLSDRFSAERPKGSFSTLEIQRTEQGDSAMYLCASSSPGTGVYEQYFGPGTRLTVT.

This clone was seen more than once but under ten times. DNA of the CDR3: TGTGCCAGCAGTTCTCGACAGGGGTATCAGCCCCAGCATTTT. Translated: CASSSRQGYQPQHF. V gene TRBV6-5 combines with J gene TRBJ1-5, with TRBD1 identical over 8 bases. Germline V gene data show CDR1 as MNHEY and CDR2 as SVGAGI. The CDR3 has 14 amino acids. Trimming removed 4 bases from V and 5 bases from J; junction bases left unmatched: 4.

A remark on this clone: Within the sample, other DNA sequences also encode this same CDR3. The CDR3 loop is CASSLGREKETQYF. The DNA of the CDR3 is TGCGCCAGCAGCTTAGGGCGGGAGAAAGAGACCCAGTACTTC. This chain joins TRBV5-1 and TRBJ2-5, with 7 bases lining up with TRBD2. The CDR3 has 14 residues. V gave up 2 bases and J gave up 3 bases; unmatched junction bases: 4. Germline CDR1 is SGHRS and CDR2 is YFSETQ.

The J gene is TRBJ2-3, the V gene TRBV9; 8 positions agree with TRBD2. The CDR3 contains 15 residues. Germline lookup yields CDR1 SGDLS and CDR2 YYNGEE. Losses at the gene ends were 6 bases for V and 5 bases for J; bases not matched to a gene: 11. The DNA for the CDR3 is TGTGCCAGCAAACGGACGGGAGGGCATGAAGATACGCAGTATTTT. Translating gives CASKRTGGHEDTQYF.

V and J are TRBV5-1 and TRBJ2-7; D unclear. With 0 bases removed from V and 3 bases from J, the gap between germline ends came to 1 base. The CDR3 length is 11 residues. Looked up from germline, CDR1 is SGHRS and CDR2 is YFSETQ. Here the CDR3 DNA reads TGCGCCAGCAGCTTGGACTACGAGCAGTACTTC. It specifies CASSLDYEQYF. The variable domain in full, with the rest retrieved from reference TRBV5-1 and TRBJ2-7, is KAGVTQTPRYLIKTRGQQVTLSCSPISGHRSVSWYQQTPGQGLQFLFEYFSETQRNKGNFPGRFSGRQFSNSRSEMNVSTLELGDSALYLCASSLDYEQYFGPGTRLTVT.

V gene TRBV2 combines with J gene TRBJ1-2; D is possibly TRBD1 (5 bases). The V gene's germline CDR1 is SNHLY and CDR2 FYNNEI. V was cut by 5 bases and J by 1 base, with 17 bases left in between. CDR3 length: 16 amino acids. The CDR3 loop reads CASSSDNSPHNYGYTF. The DNA of the CDR3 is TGTGCCAGCAGTTCGGACAATTCCCCTCATAACTATGGCTACACCTTC.

In this sample, this clone turned up a few times. This rearrangement joins TRBV5-6 to TRBJ1-2; D remains unclear. V was trimmed by 1 base and J by 4 bases, leaving 11 bases between them. Germline loops: CDR1 SGHDT, CDR2 YYEEEE. The CDR3 is 14 amino acids. The CDR3 protein is CASSLIDTVYGYTF. DNA of the CDR3: TGTGCCAGCAGCTTGATTGACACCGTCTATGGCTACACCTTC. Supplemented by reference TRBV5-6 and TRBJ1-2, the full variable domain reads DAGVTQSPTHLIKTRGQQVTLRCSPKSGHDTVSWYQQALGQGPQFIFQYYEEEERQRGNFPDRFSGHQFPNYSSELNVNALLLGDSALYLCASSLIDTVYGYTFGSGTRLTVV.

The gene calls are TRBV9 and TRBJ2-7; D gene ambiguous. Germline CDR1 reads SGDLS; CDR2 reads YYNGEE. The CDR3 has 15 residues. Trimming removed 0 bases at V and 0 bases at J, with 10 bases between. The CDR3: CASSVDPVSSYEQYF. The CDR3 nucleotides are TGTGCCAGCAGCGTAGATCCTGTTAGCTCCTACGAGCAGTACTTC.

The chain employs TRBV27 and TRBJ1-5; D is perhaps TRBD1 (6 bases). V dropped 2 bases and J dropped 2 bases, with 13 bases sitting between them. Germline V gene lookup returns CDR1 MNHEY and CDR2 SMNVEV (reference sequence). This CDR3 spans 16 amino acids. CDR3 nucleotides: TGTGCCAGCAGTTTAAAGGGGACATATGGCAATCAGCCCCAGCATTTT. Its protein is CASSLKGTYGNQPQHF.

V gene TRBV5-1 combines with J gene TRBJ1-1, with D hard to call. V lost 2 bases, J lost 8 bases, and 10 bases lay in between. The CDR3 is made up of 12 amino acids. CDR1 and CDR2 (germline): SGHRS, YFSETQ. CDR3: CASSLLPDEAFF. CDR3 DNA sequence: TGCGCCAGCAGCTTACTGCCTGACGAAGCTTTCTTT.

The chain uses TRBV5-4 and TRBJ2-7; D tentatively fits TRBD1 or TRBD2 (5 bases each). V was pared by 2 bases and J by 7 bases, with 19 bases between. The CDR3 has 15 residues. Germline lookup yields CDR1 SGHNT and CDR2 YYREEE (reference sequence). The CDR3 reads CASSFPGTAMLEQYF. The CDR3 DNA is TGTGCCAGCAGCTTCCCCGGGACCGCCATGTTGGAGCAGTACTTC.

The chain recombines TRBV29-1 with TRBJ1-1; D perhaps matches TRBD1 (5 bases). V gave up 2 bases and J gave up 1 base, with 11 bases separating them. This CDR3 has 14 residues. Germline V gene lookup returns CDR1 SQVTM and CDR2 ANQGSEA. CDR3 in amino acids: CSVETWGKNTEAFF. DNA for the CDR3: TGCAGCGTTGAAACCTGGGGGAAGAACACTGAAGCTTTCTTT. The entire variable domain, with the rest obtained from reference TRBV29-1 and TRBJ1-1, is as follows: SAVISQKPSRDICQRGTSLTIQCQVDSQVTMMFWYRQQPGQSLTLIATANQGSEATYESGFVIDKFPISRPNLTFSTLTVSNMSPEDSSIYLCSVETWGKNTEAFFGQGTRLTVV.

The chain carries TRBV5-4 and TRBJ1-6; no clear D gene. This CDR3 has 14 amino acids. Germline CDR1 reads SGHNT; CDR2 reads YYREEE (reference sequence). V lost 4 bases and J 3 bases, leaving 8 bases between the germline ends. CDR3 DNA: TGTGCCAGCAGCGGGTCAGACTATAATTCACCCCTCCACTTT. It yields the protein CASSGSDYNSPLHF.

This rearrangement joins TRBV11-2 to TRBJ2-5, with 10 bases aligning to TRBD1. Per germline, CDR1 SGHAT and CDR2 FQNNGV. This CDR3 spans 16 amino acids. V lost 1 base to trimming and J lost 5 bases; unmatched junction nucleotides: 7. The CDR3 DNA reads as TGTGCCAGCAGCTTAGGGGTGGACAGGGGGTGGGAGACCCAGTACTTC. Amino acids: CASSLGVDRGWETQYF. Supplemented by reference TRBV11-2 and TRBJ2-5, the full variable domain reads EAGVAQSPRYKIIEKRQSVAFWCNPISGHATLYWYQQILGQGPKLLIQFQNNGVVDDSQLPKDRFSAERLKGVDSTLKIQPAKLEDSAVYLCASSLGVDRGWETQYFGPGTRLLVL.

This clone was found once. The chain has TRBV5-6 and TRBJ2-1, with 15 bases that match TRBD2. CDR3 length equals 16 residues. Germline-derived CDR1 and CDR2 are SGHDT and YYEEEE. The ends lost 1 base at V and 9 bases at J; junction bases unmatched: 5. The CDR3, as DNA: TGTGCCAGCAGCTTGCGGACTAGCGGGAGGGTGAGTGAGCAGTTCTTC. This gives the protein CASSLRTSGRVSEQFF.

The chain has TRBV7-8 and TRBJ2-3, with 7 bases aligning to TRBD2. The CDR3 totals 15 residues. Trimming at V came to 4 bases and at J to 0 bases, leaving 4 bases not matched to a gene. The V gene's germline CDR1 is SGHVS and CDR2 FQNEAQ. CDR3 amino acids: CASSSSGLSTDTQYF. CDR3 DNA: TGTGCCAGCAGCTCCTCGGGACTAAGCACAGATACGCAGTATTTT. Combining the CDR3 with reference TRBV7-8 and TRBJ2-3 gives the whole variable domain GAGVSQSPRYKVAKRGQDVALRCDPISGHVSLFWYQQALGQGPEFLTYFQNEAQLDKSGLPSDRFFAERPEGSVSTLKIQRTQQEDSAVYLCASSSSGLSTDTQYFGPGTRLTVL.